This passage covers 31 T cell receptor beta chains from one sample sequenced in a study of shared clonotypes between healthy human individuals. Sequencing used immunoSEQ multiplex PCR; TCRdb keeps in-frame clones, though not all of them. The sample lists roughly 2,300,000 clones; around 92% were seen once. Sequencing input: naive CD4+ T cells from PBMCs. Subset denoted: CD45RA+ positively selected. These receptors were collected from a man aged 18 to 29 in good health. Some clones in this sample may be carry-over from other donors' samples.

The J gene is TRBJ2-1, the V gene TRBV18; TRBD2 matches at 8 bases. J lost 2 bases, V lost 6 bases, and 15 bases had no gene match. Per germline, CDR1 KGHSH and CDR2 LQKENI. The CDR3 spans 18 residues. The CDR3 DNA reads as TGTGCCAGCTCTTCACCTAGCGGGCGGGGGATTCCCTACAATGAGCAGTTCTTC. This encodes CASSSPSGRGIPYNEQFF.

The sample holds one count of this clone. The rearrangement joins TRBV7-2 to TRBJ2-2; D could derive from TRBD1 or TRBD2 (5 bases each). The CDR3 totals 15 residues. Deletions cut 4 bases from V and 3 bases from J, with 12 bases between. Germline V gives CDR1 SGHTA, CDR2 FQGNSA. The CDR3 here is CASSYRDGDTGELFF. The CDR3 region has the DNA TGTGCCAGCAGCTACCGGGACGGCGACACCGGGGAGCTGTTTTTT. The full variable domain, in which reference TRBV7-2 and TRBJ2-2 provide the parts outside the CDR3, is GAGVSQSPSNKVTEKGKDVELRCDPISGHTALYWYRQSLGQGLEFLIYFQGNSAPDKSGLPSDRFSAERTGGSVSTLTIQRTQQEDSAVYLCASSYRDGDTGELFFGEGSRLTVL.

V and J are TRBV28 and TRBJ2-1; D gene uncertain. V lost 2 bases, J lost 8 bases, and 10 bases lay in between. This CDR3 is built from 13 residues. Looked up from germline, CDR1 is MDHEN and CDR2 is SYDVKM. The DNA of the CDR3 is TGTGCCAGCAGTTTAGCGACGGCATATGAGCAGTTCTTC. Translated, it gives CASSLATAYEQFF.

The chain combines TRBV10-2 with TRBJ2-5; a possible D gene is TRBD1 (6 bases). Trimming pared 5 bases from V and 5 bases from J, leaving 9 bases between. This CDR3 has 12 residues. CDR1 and CDR2 (germline): WSHSY, SAAADI. The CDR3 sequence: CASSYRDETQYF. CDR3 nucleotide sequence: TGCGCCAGCAGTTACAGGGATGAGACCCAGTACTTC.

The chain carries TRBV5-1 and TRBJ2-1; no definite D call. V shed 1 base and J shed 4 bases, with 12 bases lying between them. Germline V lookup: CDR1 SGHRS, CDR2 YFSETQ. This CDR3 region has 15 residues. The CDR3 coding sequence is TGCGCCAGCAGCTTGAGGCAGACCATGTACAATGAGCAGTTCTTC. Translating gives CASSLRQTMYNEQFF.

As regards this clone: One end of the junction varies from germline; a read error may be responsible. This chain joins TRBV5-1 and TRBJ2-1; no firm D call. Germline CDR1 reads SGHRS; CDR2 reads YFSETQ. The CDR3 sequence is 12 residues long. The CDR3 loop is CASSTDGRLKIF. The CDR3 region has the DNA TGCGCCAGCAGCACGGACGGTCGACTTAAAATCTTC. The variable domain in full, completed from reference TRBV5-1 and TRBJ2-1, reads KAGVTQTPRYLIKTRGQQVTLSCSPISGHRSVSWYQQTPGQGLQFLFEYFSETQRNKGNFPGRFSGRQFSNSRSEMNVSTLELGDSALYLCASSTDGRLKIFGPGTRLTVL.

The chain carries TRBV15 and TRBJ2-3; maybe TRBD2 (6 bases). The V and J ends lost 0 bases and 8 bases respectively, with 15 bases between them. CDR1 and CDR2 (germline): LNHNV, YYDKDF (reference sequence). The CDR3 sequence is 15 residues long. Here the CDR3 DNA reads TGTGCCACCAGCAGAGATCCTCGGGGGTCGGGTACGCAGTATTTT. This sequence encodes CATSRDPRGSGTQYF.

This clone was seen once. The genes are TRBV7-3 and TRBJ2-2; D might be TRBD2 (5 bases). V was pared by 8 bases and J by 8 bases, with 9 bases between. This CDR3 has 11 residues. Germline loops: CDR1 SGHTA, CDR2 FQGTGA. For the CDR3, the DNA is TGTGCCAGCGGAAGGGAGGGGGAGCTGTTTTTT. Translated, it gives CASGREGELFF.

The chain recombines TRBV4-1 with TRBJ1-2, with no clear D. The CDR3 is 13 amino acids. Looked up from germline, CDR1 is MGHRA and CDR2 is YSYEKL. Deletions cut 0 bases from V and 6 bases from J, with 8 bases between. The CDR3 DNA follows: TGCGCCAGCAGCCAAGAGGACGGGAATGGCTACACCTTC. It encodes CASSQEDGNGYTF.

The rearrangement uses TRBV18 and TRBJ2-7, with D possibly matching TRBD1 (7 bases). Germline loops: CDR1 KGHSH, CDR2 LQKENI. With 2 bases removed from V and 0 bases from J, the gap between germline ends came to 11 bases. The CDR3 has 15 amino acids. DNA for the CDR3: TGTGCCAGCTCACCATGGCGGGACAGCTCCTACGAGCAGTACTTC. It specifies CASSPWRDSSYEQYF.

The chain couples TRBV25-1 to TRBJ2-5; D unclear. There are 13 residues in the CDR3. Germline V gives CDR1 MGHDK, CDR2 SYGVNS. The V end lost 7 bases, the J end lost 2 bases, and 11 bases lay between the germline ends. This chain's CDR3 is CASISEPQETQYF. As DNA, the CDR3 is TGTGCCAGCATCTCAGAGCCACAAGAGACCCAGTACTTC.

The count of this clone is one. The chain has TRBV4-1 and TRBJ2-1; D possibly corresponds to TRBD1 (6 bases). Germline CDR1 is MGHRA and CDR2 is YSYEKL. V lost 4 bases and J lost 5, with 12 bases in between. The CDR3 has 14 residues. The CDR3: CASSPPTGNNEQFF. The DNA of the CDR3 is TGCGCCAGCAGCCCCCCGACAGGAAACAATGAGCAGTTCTTC.

The J gene is TRBJ1-2, the V gene TRBV6-6; 7 bases agree with TRBD1. The germline gives CDR1 MNHNY, CDR2 SVGAGI (reference sequence). The length of the CDR3 is 14 residues. Losses at the gene ends were 6 bases for V and 3 bases for J; bases not matched to a gene: 7. The CDR3 nucleotides read TGTGCCAGCAGCACGACAGGGAGTGACTATGGCTACACCTTC. Residues: CASSTTGSDYGYTF.

Points on this clone: The sample contains more than one DNA sequence encoding this CDR3. The V gene is TRBV2, the J gene TRBJ2-3, with D perhaps matching TRBD1 (6 bases). The CDR3 length is 13 residues. V was cut by 4 bases and J by 3 bases, with 8 bases left in between. CDR1 SNHLY and CDR2 FYNNEI come from the germline V gene. The CDR3 sequence is CASSGQGTDTQYF. In DNA form, the CDR3 reads TGTGCCAGCAGTGGTCAGGGGACAGATACGCAGTATTTT.

The chain links TRBV5-4 to TRBJ2-3, with 8 bases that match TRBD1. V dropped 4 bases and J dropped 0; count of bases not matched to a gene: 1. Germline V gives CDR1 SGHNT, CDR2 YYREEE (reference sequence). The CDR3 is 14 amino acids. Written as DNA, the CDR3 is TGTGCCAGCAGCCGGACAGGGAGCACAGATACGCAGTATTTT. Its translation: CASSRTGSTDTQYF.

The CDR3 coding sequence is TGCGCCAGCAGCTTGTCATGGGGCACCTTCACTGAAGCTTTCTTT. Protein sequence: CASSLSWGTFTEAFF. V and J are TRBV5-1 and TRBJ1-1, with D perhaps matching TRBD1 (5 bases). Trimming stripped 1 base from V and 4 bases from J, with 14 bases between. This CDR3 is built from 15 residues. Per germline, CDR1 SGHRS and CDR2 YFSETQ.

The chain links TRBV6-6 to TRBJ2-2; D is possibly TRBD1 or TRBD2 (5 bases each). Trimming cost V 6 bases and J 6 bases, with 14 bases left between them. The V gene's germline CDR1 is MNHNY and CDR2 SVGAGI (reference sequence). The CDR3 extends over 14 amino acids. The CDR3 nucleotides are TGTGCCAGCAGGCCCGGGACCACTCCCGGGGAGCTGTTTTTT. It translates to CASRPGTTPGELFF.

The gene calls are TRBV15 and TRBJ1-5; 7 bases map to TRBD1. The CDR3 covers 15 residues. Germline CDR1 and CDR2: LNHNV and YYDKDF (reference sequence). Trimming cost V 1 base and J 5 bases; bases outside gene matches: 5. The CDR3 protein is CATSRGQGTYQPQHF. In DNA, the CDR3 is TGTGCCACCAGCAGAGGACAGGGAACCTATCAGCCCCAGCATTTT.

This clone was observed a handful of times. Other DNA sequences in this sample translate to the same CDR3. J is TRBJ2-4 and V is TRBV14, with 11 nucleotides matching TRBD2. Germline V gene sequence: CDR1 SGHDN, CDR2 FVKESK. The length of the CDR3 is 14 residues. Unmatched junction bases numbered 0, after V lost 1 base and J lost 7 bases. As DNA, the CDR3 is TGTGCCAGCAGCCAAGGGACTAGCGGGAACATTCAGTACTTC. It codes for CASSQGTSGNIQYF. The complete variable domain, with remaining parts taken from reference TRBV14 and TRBJ2-4, reads EAGVTQFPSHSVIEKGQTVTLRCDPISGHDNLYWYRRVMGKEIKFLLHFVKESKQDESGMPNNRFLAERTGGTYSTLKVQPAELEDSGVYFCASSQGTSGNIQYFGAGTRLSVL.

The chain recombines TRBV29-1 with TRBJ2-2; D is undetermined. Trimming took off 4 bases at V and 0 bases at J, with 3 bases between the two ends. Germline CDR1 reads SQVTM; CDR2 reads ANQGSEA. The CDR3 runs 12 residues. The DNA of the CDR3 is TGCAGCGTTGTAACGAACACCGGGGAGCTGTTTTTT. Translation gives CSVVTNTGELFF.

Concerning this clone: The same CDR3 also results from other DNA sequences found in this sample. CDR3 sequence: CASSSNYNEQFF. The CDR3 DNA sequence: TGTGCCAGCAGTTCTAACTACAATGAGCAGTTCTTC. This rearrangement joins TRBV28 to TRBJ2-1; the D is unclear. The CDR3 is 12 amino acids. Germline CDR1 MDHEN, CDR2 SYDVKM. The germline V and J ends were trimmed by 4 bases and 3 bases, with 4 bases remaining between them.

Turning to this clone: The same CDR3 can be traced to other DNA sequences in this sample. The V gene is TRBV27, the J gene TRBJ2-7; D ambiguous. Germline V lookup: CDR1 MNHEY, CDR2 SMNVEV (reference sequence). The V end was cut by 6 bases, the J end by 0 bases, with 3 bases between. The CDR3 is 11 amino acids. The CDR3 DNA reads as TGTGCCAGCAGCTCCTCCTACGAGCAGTACTTC. It specifies CASSSSYEQYF.

In its sample, this clone was seen once. The V call is TRBV2, the J call TRBJ2-2; D gene ambiguous. With 3 bases removed from V and 0 bases from J, the gap between germline ends came to 11 bases. The CDR3 runs 16 residues. Germline V gene data show CDR1 as SNHLY and CDR2 as FYNNEI. CDR3 residues: CASSDRGSTNTGELFF. The CDR3 DNA sequence: TGTGCCAGCAGTGACCGAGGCAGCACGAACACCGGGGAGCTGTTTTTT. The full variable domain, with the rest looked up from reference TRBV2 and TRBJ2-2, is EPEVTQTPSHQVTQMGQEVILRCVPISNHLYFYWYRQILGQKVEFLVSFYNNEISEKSEIFDDQFSVERPDGSNFTLKIRSTKLEDSAMYFCASSDRGSTNTGELFFGEGSRLTVL.

The V call is TRBV2, the J call TRBJ2-7; the match to TRBD1 covers 12 bases. CDR1 and CDR2 from the germline V gene are SNHLY and FYNNEI. This CDR3 has 15 amino acids. The V gene end was trimmed by 7 bases and the J gene end by 4 bases; junction bases not matched to a gene: 8. This chain's CDR3 is CASISGTGGSYEQYF. Here the CDR3 DNA reads TGTGCCAGCATATCTGGGACAGGGGGCTCGTACGAGCAGTACTTC.

The rearrangement uses TRBV6-5 and TRBJ1-2, with D possibly being TRBD1 (6 bases). The CDR3 has 14 amino acids. V was trimmed by 5 bases and J by 7 bases, leaving 17 bases between them. The germline CDR1 and CDR2 sequences are MNHEY and SVGAGI. The CDR3 nucleotides are TGTGCCAGCAGTCGCACAGGGAATATGCGTGGCTACACCTTC. Its translation: CASSRTGNMRGYTF.

On this clone: Additional DNA sequences in this sample encode the identical CDR3. The V and J genes are TRBV5-1 and TRBJ2-5; 11 nucleotides line up with TRBD1. V shed 4 bases, J shed 4 bases, and the junction held 6 bases outside the gene matches. CDR3 length equals 15 residues. The V gene's germline CDR1 is SGHRS and CDR2 YFSETQ. The CDR3 DNA is TGCGCCAGCAGCCTAGGGACAGGGGGTGGAGAGACCCAGTACTTC. This encodes CASSLGTGGGETQYF.

For the CDR3, the DNA is TGTGCCATTGCAGGAGGACTCCGGGAAGGTGGCTACACCTTC. It translates to CAIAGGLREGGYTF. The gene calls are TRBV15 and TRBJ1-2; no clear D. Trimming took off 10 bases at V and 7 bases at J, with 22 bases between the two ends. This CDR3 spans 14 amino acids. Looked up from germline, CDR1 is LNHNV and CDR2 is YYDKDF (reference sequence).

This clone was observed a single time. The chain couples TRBV29-1 to TRBJ2-7; D is undetermined. Trimming removed 5 bases from V and 3 bases from J, with 8 bases in between. This CDR3 is built from 11 residues. CDR1 is SQVTM, CDR2 ANQGSEA, per germline. The CDR3: CSVWNNYEQYF. The DNA of the CDR3 is TGCAGCGTTTGGAACAACTACGAGCAGTACTTC.

The chain joins TRBV5-1 to TRBJ2-1; unclear D gene. The CDR3 extends over 15 amino acids. The V end lost 6 bases, the J end lost 6 bases, and 19 bases lay between the germline ends. The germline V gene has CDR1 SGHRS and CDR2 YFSETQ. The CDR3, as DNA: TGCGCCAGCACCTCAACATCTAGTTCAGGCAATGAGCAGTTCTTC. Amino acid sequence: CASTSTSSSGNEQFF.

In DNA form, the CDR3 reads TGTGCCAGCAGCCCTACTAGCGGGAGGGCCAACCCCTCATGGTTCTTC. This translates into CASSPTSGRANPSWFF. The V gene is TRBV5-6, the J gene TRBJ2-1; 13 bases align to TRBD2. After removal of 4 bases from V and 15 bases from J, the junction contained 16 bases not matched to a gene. CDR3 length: 16 amino acids. The germline V gene has CDR1 SGHDT and CDR2 YYEEEE.

J is TRBJ1-6 and V is TRBV28, with 8 bases identical to TRBD1. V was clipped by 6 bases and J by 6 bases; unmatched bases: 19. This CDR3 is built from 19 residues. Looked up from germline, CDR1 is MDHEN and CDR2 is SYDVKM. CDR3: CASRTGTGLGVEGNSPLHF. The CDR3, as DNA: TGTGCCAGCAGGACCGGGACAGGATTGGGTGTAGAGGGTAATTCACCCCTCCACTTT. The full variable domain, rest sourced from reference TRBV28 and TRBJ1-6, is DVKVTQSSRYLVKRTGEKVFLECVQDMDHENMFWYRQDPGLGLRLIYFSYDVKMKEKGDIPEGYSVSREKKERFSLILESASTNQTSMYLCASRTGTGLGVEGNSPLHFGNGTRLTVT.